A single sample is the source of the 24 T cell receptor beta chains below, sequenced in a study of cytomegalovirus exposure and HLA in healthy donors. Primers included in the PCR were 60 Vbeta and 13 Jbeta primers. Using immunoSEQ multiplex PCR, the repertoire was profiled, and TCRdb retains in-frame clones only, with some absent. Of 150,000 to 200,000 clones in the sample, roughly 80% were seen once. Sequenced input: PBMCs. The source of these receptors is a man over 45 in good health and CMV-seronegative.

V usage is TRBV28 and J usage is TRBJ1-5; D remains unclear. Per the germline V gene, CDR1 is MDHEN and CDR2 is SYDVKM. The CDR3 totals 14 residues. The V end lost 5 bases, the J end lost 7 bases, and 15 bases lay between the germline ends. This CDR3 reads CASSPPPSRQPQHF. The CDR3 region has the DNA TGTGCCAGCAGTCCTCCCCCGTCTAGGCAGCCCCAGCATTTT.

The sample holds a few counts of this clone. The rearrangement links TRBV6-1 to TRBJ2-3, with 13 bases matching TRBD2. The V and J ends lost 7 bases and 6 bases, in that order; junction bases with no gene match: 7. The germline CDR1 and CDR2 sequences are MNHNS and SASEGT. The length of the CDR3 is 15 residues. Here the CDR3 DNA reads TGTGCCAGCACAAGACTAGCGGGGGGCCAGGATACGCAGTATTTT. Translating it yields CASTRLAGGQDTQYF.

This clone occurred a few times. This chain uses TRBV27 with TRBJ1-6; D gene uncertain. This CDR3 has 15 amino acids. Germline values: CDR1 MNHEY, CDR2 SMNVEV (reference sequence). V lost 6 bases and J 0 bases, leaving 9 bases between the germline ends. The CDR3 nucleotides are TGTGCCAGCAGGTCGTTGAGCTCCTATAATTCACCCCTCCACTTT. It specifies CASRSLSSYNSPLHF.

The chain carries TRBV11-3 and TRBJ1-1; 10 nucleotides align to TRBD1. The CDR3 sequence is 15 residues long. The trim removed 5 bases at V and 4 bases at J, leaving 7 bases unmatched. The germline gives CDR1 SGHNT, CDR2 YENEEA. The CDR3 nucleotides are TGTGCCAGCAGCCCTGGGACAGGGGATGCCACTGAAGCTTTCTTT. Translating it yields CASSPGTGDATEAFF. The whole variable domain, remainder taken from reference TRBV11-3 and TRBJ1-1, is EAGVVQSPRYKIIEKKQPVAFWCNPISGHNTLYWYLQNLGQGPELLIRYENEEAVDDSQLPKDRFSAERLKGVDSTLKIQPAELGDSAVYLCASSPGTGDATEAFFGQGTRLTVV.

The chain couples TRBV5-4 to TRBJ2-3; D is possibly TRBD1 (6 bases). Per germline, CDR1 SGHNT and CDR2 YYREEE (reference sequence). The CDR3 length is 15 residues. Trimming left V 0 bases short and J 3 bases short, with 11 bases between. Written as DNA, the CDR3 is TGTGCCAGCAGCTTGGACAGGGAGCTGACAGATACGCAGTATTTT. The encoded protein is CASSLDRELTDTQYF.

The chain has TRBV18 and TRBJ1-1; 7 bases are shared with TRBD1. Losses at the gene ends were 3 bases for V and 8 bases for J; bases not matched to a gene: 3. Germline CDR1 and CDR2: KGHSH and LQKENI. The CDR3 loop spans 12 amino acids. This CDR3 is CASSPDREEAFF. CDR3 nucleotide sequence: TGTGCCAGCTCACCCGACAGGGAAGAAGCTTTCTTT.

The gene calls are TRBV11-2 and TRBJ2-7, with D perhaps TRBD1 (6 bases). Per germline, CDR1 SGHAT and CDR2 FQNNGV. Trimming removed 8 bases at V and 1 base at J, with 12 bases between. This CDR3 comprises 13 residues. CDR3 nucleotides: TGTGCCAGCGGGCGGACAGCTTCCTACGAGCAGTACTTC. Encoded protein: CASGRTASYEQYF.

The chain links TRBV19 to TRBJ1-1; D unresolved. Deletions cut 9 bases from V and 4 bases from J, with 15 bases between. The V gene's germline CDR1 is LNHDA and CDR2 SQIVND (reference sequence). The CDR3 is made up of 13 amino acids. Here the CDR3 reads CASTADLGTEAFF. CDR3 bases: TGTGCCAGCACAGCCGACCTTGGCACTGAAGCTTTCTTT.

V is TRBV2 and J is TRBJ1-1; tentatively, D is TRBD1 (6 bases). Germline CDR1 SNHLY, CDR2 FYNNEI. The length of the CDR3 is 16 residues. V gave up 7 bases and J gave up 6 bases, with 24 bases separating them. CDR3 sequence (DNA): TGTGCCAGCAAGTCCTCCGGGGGGGCTTTAATCTCTGAAGCTTTCTTT. The encoded protein is CASKSSGGALISEAFF.

The chain carries TRBV30 and TRBJ1-5; 8 bases align to TRBD1. This CDR3 comprises 18 residues. CDR1 and CDR2 from the germline V gene are GTSNPN and SVGIG (reference sequence). Trimming cost V 1 base and J 1 base; bases outside gene matches: 12. CDR3 in amino acids: CAWSEGTGPFSSNQPQHF. DNA for the CDR3: TGTGCCTGGAGTGAAGGGACAGGTCCCTTCTCAAGCAATCAGCCCCAGCATTTT.

The chain recombines TRBV9 with TRBJ1-1, with D perhaps matching TRBD1 (6 bases). Between the trimmed V and J ends, which lost 8 bases and 0 bases, there was a span of 17 bases. Germline CDR1 is SGDLS and CDR2 is YYNGEE. The CDR3 totals 15 residues. The CDR3 DNA reads as TGTGCCAGTGCCCCGGGGGGGCCCATGAACACTGAAGCTTTCTTT. Amino acid sequence: CASAPGGPMNTEAFF. The whole variable domain, filled in from reference TRBV9 and TRBJ1-1, reads DSGVTQTPKHLITATGQRVTLRCSPRSGDLSVYWYQQSLDQGLQFLIQYYNGEERAKGNILERFSAQQFPDLHSELNLSSLELGDSALYFCASAPGGPMNTEAFFGQGTRLTVV.

This clone was recorded a few times. V is TRBV10-3 and J is TRBJ2-3; 9 bases agree with TRBD1. This CDR3 has 17 amino acids. The V gene end was trimmed by 9 bases and the J gene end by 1 base; junction bases not matched to a gene: 14. The V gene's germline CDR1 is ENHRY and CDR2 SYGVKD. This chain's CDR3 is CAMGPGQGILGTDTQYF. The CDR3 bases are TGTGCCATGGGTCCCGGACAGGGGATATTGGGCACAGATACGCAGTATTTT.

As DNA, the CDR3 is TGTGCCAGCAGTGGGGGGACAGGGGGTGTGAACACTGAAGCTTTCTTT. Protein sequence: CASSGGTGGVNTEAFF. The chain links TRBV27 to TRBJ1-1; the match to TRBD1 covers 11 bases. Unmatched junction bases numbered 5, after V lost 5 bases and J lost 0 bases. This CDR3 region has 16 residues. The germline CDR1 and CDR2 sequences are MNHEY and SMNVEV (reference sequence).

This sequence joins TRBV7-2 and TRBJ2-7; 12 bases match TRBD2. The CDR3 contains 14 residues. V lost 8 bases to trimming and J lost 2 bases; unmatched junction nucleotides: 4. In germline, CDR1 is SGHTA, CDR2 FQGNSA. As DNA, the CDR3 is TGTGCCAGCGGGGGGACTAGCGGGCCCTACGAGCAGTACTTC. Translation gives CASGGTSGPYEQYF.

The chain employs TRBV6-5 and TRBJ1-1, with TRBD1 identical over 9 bases. The CDR3 is made up of 14 amino acids. Germline loops: CDR1 MNHEY, CDR2 SVGAGI. V shed 4 bases, J shed 5 bases, and the junction held 5 bases outside the gene matches. The CDR3 nucleotides are TGTGCCAGCAGTTCGGACAGGGGCCGGACTGAAGCTTTCTTT. It translates to CASSSDRGRTEAFF.

This clone was observed a single time. This chain links TRBV7-9 with TRBJ2-3; a possible D gene is TRBD2 (5 bases). Trimming removed 4 bases from V and 4 bases from J, with 9 bases in between. The V gene's germline CDR1 is SEHNR and CDR2 FQNEAQ (reference sequence). The CDR3 has 13 amino acids. CDR3 nucleotides: TGTGCCAGCAGCTCGGGGAGATCAGATACGCAGTATTTT. It encodes CASSSGRSDTQYF. Full variable domain (rest looked up from reference TRBV7-9 and TRBJ2-3): DTGVSQNPRHKITKRGQNVTFRCDPISEHNRLYWYRQTLGQGPEFLTYFQNEAQLEKSRLLSDRFSAERPKGSFSTLEIQRTEQGDSAMYLCASSSGRSDTQYFGPGTRLTVL.

This chain joins TRBV6-4 and TRBJ1-2; 8 bases map to TRBD1. CDR3 length: 14 amino acids. The V segment lost 6 bases and the J segment 3 bases; nucleotides outside the gene matches: 6. From germline, CDR1 is MRHNA and CDR2 SNTAGT. The CDR3 sequence: CASSRTGRDYGYTF. For the CDR3, the DNA is TGTGCCAGCAGCAGGACAGGGCGAGACTATGGCTACACCTTC.

The chain employs TRBV5-1 and TRBJ1-6, with TRBD1 identical over 7 bases. The germline V gene encodes CDR1 SGHRS and CDR2 YFSETQ. Trimming at V came to 4 bases and at J to 7 bases, leaving 11 bases not matched to a gene. The CDR3 totals 16 residues. The CDR3 here is CASSQPQGQLNSPLHF. Here the CDR3 DNA reads TGCGCCAGCAGCCAGCCACAGGGACAGCTAAATTCACCCCTCCACTTT.

Comments on this clone: The same CDR3 arises from other DNA sequences in this sample as well. This chain joins TRBV10-1 and TRBJ2-3; 7 nucleotides agree with TRBD2. The CDR3 length is 14 residues. CDR1 WNHNN and CDR2 SYGVQD come from the germline V gene (reference sequence). J lost 4 bases, V lost 3 bases, and 4 bases had no gene match. The CDR3 DNA sequence: TGCGCCAGCAGTGATGCAGGGAGGGCAGATACGCAGTATTTT. Translating gives CASSDAGRADTQYF.

The CDR3 protein is CASTKDPGSGGYTF. In nucleotides, the CDR3 is TGTGCCAGCACTAAAGACCCGGGTTCGGGTGGCTACACCTTC. The chain has TRBV7-2 and TRBJ1-2; D is undetermined. V was cut by 7 bases and J by 7 bases, with 19 bases left in between. CDR1 and CDR2 (germline): SGHTA, FQGNSA. The CDR3 has 14 residues.

This rearrangement joins TRBV6-5 to TRBJ2-1; TRBD2 matches at 7 bases. The CDR3 has 12 residues. CDR1 MNHEY and CDR2 SVGAGI come from the germline V gene. The J segment lost 5 bases and the V segment lost 10 bases, leaving 5 bases of the junction unmatched. CDR3 in DNA: TGTGCCATCGGGACTATTGACAATGAGCAGTTCTTC. This sequence encodes CAIGTIDNEQFF.

The rearrangement joins TRBV4-1 to TRBJ2-5; D is perhaps TRBD2 (6 bases). The V end was cut by 4 bases, the J end by 7 bases, with 7 bases between. CDR3 length: 11 residues. Germline V gives CDR1 MGHRA, CDR2 YSYEKL. CDR3 loop: CASSPGGTQYF. The CDR3 coding sequence is TGCGCCAGCAGCCCCGGGGGGACCCAGTACTTC.

This chain links TRBV19 with TRBJ2-3, with D possibly being TRBD2 (7 bases). Germline-derived CDR1 and CDR2 are LNHDA and SQIVND (reference sequence). The CDR3 runs to 14 residues. The V end was cut by 1 base, the J end by 5 bases, with 10 bases between. The chain's CDR3 is CASSIGGGGDTQYF. For the CDR3, the DNA is TGTGCCAGTAGTATAGGCGGGGGCGGAGATACGCAGTATTTT.

The chain employs TRBV7-2 and TRBJ1-1; D is ambiguous. The CDR3 totals 14 residues. Trimming removed 3 bases at V and 5 bases at J, with 13 bases between. The V gene's germline CDR1 is SGHTA and CDR2 FQGNSA. Here the CDR3 DNA reads TGTGCCAGCAGCTTGGACGGGATAGGGACTGAAGCTTTCTTT. Protein sequence: CASSLDGIGTEAFF.